Below are 21 T cell receptor beta chains sequenced from a single sample in a study of T cell repertoires in cytomegalovirus infection. MiXCR was run by TCRdb on the reads, yielding one entry per CDR3 protein. The sample consists of some 680,000 distinct CDR3 sequences, under 40% of them appearing once. The sequenced sample was PBMCs. These receptors were obtained from a human donor in good health (CMV status not recorded). Some clones in this sample may be carry-over from other donors' samples.

This clonotype was observed a handful of times. The chain joins TRBV7-9 to TRBJ1-4, with TRBD1 identical over 7 bases. Per germline, CDR1 SEHNR and CDR2 FQNEAQ (reference sequence). The V segment lost 5 bases and the J segment 8 bases; nucleotides outside the gene matches: 14. This CDR3 has 16 amino acids. The CDR3 DNA is TGTGCCAGCAGCGATGGGACAGTCGGGAGTAACGAAAAACTGTTTTTT. It encodes CASSDGTVGSNEKLFF.

This clonotype was seen more than once but under ten times. The CDR3, as DNA: TGTGCCAGTAGTATCCCGACAGGGCAGCCCCAGCATTTT. This gives the protein CASSIPTGQPQHF. The chain joins TRBV19 to TRBJ1-5; TRBD1 agrees at 7 bases. This CDR3 region has 13 residues. Per the germline V gene, CDR1 is LNHDA and CDR2 is SQIVND (reference sequence). V trimming: 3 bases; J trimming: 7 bases; junction bases outside the gene matches: 3.

This clonotype was picked up one time. V gene TRBV7-9 combines with J gene TRBJ2-2; 11 nucleotides line up with TRBD1. This CDR3 is 16 amino acids long. The J segment lost 5 bases and the V segment lost 7 bases, leaving 9 bases of the junction unmatched. Germline CDR1 is SEHNR and CDR2 is FQNEAQ (reference sequence). CDR3: CASTTLRDRGTGELFF. DNA of the CDR3: TGTGCCAGCACCACCCTCCGGGACAGGGGGACCGGGGAGCTGTTTTTT.

The rearrangement joins TRBV7-9 to TRBJ2-2; D is possibly TRBD1 (5 bases). The CDR3 has 16 residues. Germline V CDR1 and CDR2: SEHNR, FQNEAQ (reference sequence). The germline V and J ends were trimmed by 6 bases and 1 base, with 15 bases remaining between them. CDR3 nucleotide sequence: TGTGCCAGCAGTCAAACAACAGGTTGGAACACCGGGGAGCTGTTTTTT. It codes for CASSQTTGWNTGELFF.

The J gene is TRBJ1-4, the V gene TRBV28; D unclear. The V gene's germline CDR1 is MDHEN and CDR2 SYDVKM. V lost 5 bases to trimming and J lost 0 bases, with 25 bases between them. The CDR3 runs 20 residues. The CDR3: CASSTPYTGGNPTTNEKLFF. The CDR3 DNA reads as TGTGCCAGCAGTACCCCTTACACGGGAGGCAACCCGACAACTAATGAAAAACTGTTTTTT.

This clonotype showed up just once. The chain uses TRBV28 and TRBJ2-1; 8 bases align to TRBD1. V was pared by 7 bases and J by 6 bases, with 11 bases of the junction left unmatched. This CDR3 is 15 amino acids long. The V gene's germline CDR1 is MDHEN and CDR2 SYDVKM. Here the CDR3 reads CASTKRTGWGNEQFF. In DNA, the CDR3 is TGTGCCAGCACCAAACGGACAGGGTGGGGCAATGAGCAGTTCTTC.

The sample holds a few counts of this clonotype. The chain links TRBV7-8 to TRBJ1-1; D is perhaps TRBD1 (6 bases). The V gene lost 5 bases and the J gene lost 0 bases, with 13 bases spanning the gap. The CDR3 runs 15 residues. Germline values: CDR1 SGHVS, CDR2 FQNEAQ. CDR3 bases: TGTGCCAGCAGCGAGCCGAGGGGGATGAACACTGAAGCTTTCTTT. Translated, it gives CASSEPRGMNTEAFF.

Details on this clonotype: The CDR3 carries no conserved terminal phenylalanine or tryptophan, so it likely arises from a read error. This chain connects TRBV7-2 to TRBJ2-1; 9 nucleotides line up with TRBD2. Germline CDR1 reads SGHTA; CDR2 reads FQGNSA. The CDR3 contains 18 residues. V was pared by 3 bases and J by 10 bases, with 19 bases of the junction left unmatched. The CDR3 DNA reads TGTGCCAGCAGCTTGGATAGACTAGCGGCCTGGGGTAAGTCCGAGCAGTTCTGC. Its translation is CASSLDRLAAWGKSEQFC.

Turning to this clonotype: A junction end diverges from the germline sequence, so it may reflect a read error. CDR3 sequence (DNA): TGTGCCAGCAGCTTCGCAATGGGGGTAGTCGACTATGGCTACCCCTTC. As protein: CASSFAMGVVDYGYPF. The gene calls are TRBV7-6 and TRBJ1-2, with D perhaps matching TRBD1 (5 bases). Germline lookup yields CDR1 SGHVS and CDR2 FNYEAQ. This CDR3 contains 16 residues.

This clonotype has more than one count but fewer than ten. The chain joins TRBV5-6 to TRBJ1-5, with D possibly being TRBD1 (5 bases). Trimming pared 0 bases from V and 2 bases from J, leaving 12 bases between. The germline V gene has CDR1 SGHDT and CDR2 YYEEEE. The CDR3 runs 16 residues. The CDR3 is CASSLDGAGGNQPQHF. The DNA of the CDR3 is TGTGCCAGCAGCTTGGATGGGGCCGGGGGCAATCAGCCCCAGCATTTT. Based on the CDR3 plus reference TRBV5-6 and TRBJ1-5, the full variable domain is DAGVTQSPTHLIKTRGQQVTLRCSPKSGHDTVSWYQQALGQGPQFIFQYYEEEERQRGNFPDRFSGHQFPNYSSELNVNALLLGDSALYLCASSLDGAGGNQPQHFGDGTRLSIL.

This clonotype came up once. V and J are TRBV2 and TRBJ1-2; the D is unclear. Trimming removed 6 bases at V and 8 bases at J, with 13 bases between. Germline loops: CDR1 SNHLY, CDR2 FYNNEI. The CDR3 is 12 residues long. CDR3: CASSLRQRGYTF. The CDR3 DNA follows: TGTGCCAGCAGCCTTCGCCAGAGGGGCTACACCTTC.

This chain uses TRBV28 with TRBJ1-4; weak D call: TRBD1 (5 bases). Trimming took 5 bases from V and 5 from J, leaving 12 bases between them. CDR3 length equals 14 residues. From germline, CDR1 is MDHEN and CDR2 SYDVKM. The CDR3 DNA reads as TGTGCCAGCAGTCAACTATCAGGGAATGAAAAACTGTTTTTT. Its protein is CASSQLSGNEKLFF.

V gene TRBV20-1 combines with J gene TRBJ2-2; the D gene could be TRBD1 or TRBD2 (5 bases each). Germline V gene sequence: CDR1 DFQATT, CDR2 SNEGSKA (reference sequence). Trimming took off 0 bases at V and 3 bases at J, with 11 bases between the two ends. The CDR3 has 15 amino acids. The CDR3 coding sequence is TGCAGTGCTAGAGATTCGGGGCTGCACACCGGGGAGCTGTTTTTT. Translating gives CSARDSGLHTGELFF.

This clonotype was seen only a few times. The rearrangement uses TRBV6-5 and TRBJ2-2; 11 nucleotides agree with TRBD2. The CDR3 has 18 residues. CDR1 and CDR2 (germline): MNHEY, SVGAGI. J lost 3 bases, V lost 2 bases, and 8 bases had no gene match. Here the CDR3 reads CASSYVLAGGSHTGELFF. The CDR3 DNA reads TGTGCCAGCAGTTACGTCCTAGCGGGAGGATCCCACACCGGGGAGCTGTTTTTT.

The table lists this clonotype with a count of one. J is TRBJ2-3 and V is TRBV7-4; 7 nucleotides match TRBD2. V gave up 1 base and J gave up 2 bases; unmatched junction bases: 6. The length of the CDR3 is 16 residues. Germline assignment: CDR1 SGHVT and CDR2 SQSDAQ. Written as DNA, the CDR3 is TGTGCCAGCAGCTTAGGAGTAGCGGGTACCACAGATACGCAGTATTTT. It codes for CASSLGVAGTTDTQYF.

Comment on this clonotype: One end of the junction is discordant with germline, which a read error may explain. The chain recombines TRBV7-8 with TRBJ1-1; TRBD1 agrees at 8 bases. CDR1 SGHVS and CDR2 FQNEAQ come from the germline V gene. This CDR3 comprises 13 residues. The CDR3 spells CSSIQGGNTEAFF. The CDR3 DNA sequence: TGTTCCAGCATACAGGGGGGGAACACTGAAGCTTTCTTT. Full variable domain (rest looked up from reference TRBV7-8 and TRBJ1-1): GAGVSQSPRYKVAKRGQDVALRCDPISGHVSLFWYQQALGQGPEFLTYFQNEAQLDKSGLPSDRFFAERPEGSVSTLKIQRTQQEDSAVYLCSSIQGGNTEAFFGQGTRLTVV.

V gene TRBV10-3 combines with J gene TRBJ2-2; 9 nucleotides align to TRBD2. The germline CDR1 and CDR2 sequences are ENHRY and SYGVKD. The CDR3 extends over 16 amino acids. V gave up 11 bases and J gave up 4 bases; unmatched junction bases: 14. The CDR3, as DNA: TGTGCCGTCGGGGCTGGGGTAGCGGGAGCCACCGGGGAGCTGTTTTTT. Amino acid sequence: CAVGAGVAGATGELFF.

Regarding this clonotype: This may come from a read error, since a much larger clone is one base off. The chain combines TRBV7-8 with TRBJ2-5; perhaps TRBD1 as D (5 bases). CDR1 is SGHVS, CDR2 FQNEAQ, per germline. This CDR3 spans 16 amino acids. The V gene lost 7 bases and the J gene lost 7 bases, with 25 bases spanning the gap. The DNA of the CDR3 is TGTGCCAGCAACCTCCTAGGGGTCGGAACGAGTTGGACCCAGTACTTC. As protein: CASNLLGVGTSWTQYF.

This rearrangement joins TRBV12-3 or TRBV12-4 to TRBJ1-2; 8 bases line up with TRBD1. The CDR3 is made up of 13 amino acids. V was pared by 6 bases and J by 8 bases, with 8 bases of the junction left unmatched. The CDR3 DNA is TGTGCCAGCAGCCTGGACAGGGTCCCCGGCTACACCTTC. This gives the protein CASSLDRVPGYTF.

The gene calls are TRBV7-6 and TRBJ2-7; D call uncertain. Trimming removed 5 bases from V and 3 bases from J, with 11 bases in between. In germline, CDR1 is SGHVS, CDR2 FNYEAQ. CDR3 length equals 13 residues. CDR3 nucleotide sequence: TGTGCCAGCAGCCAGAACCTTAACTACGAGCAGTACTTC. The encoded protein is CASSQNLNYEQYF. Combining the CDR3 with reference TRBV7-6 and TRBJ2-7 gives the whole variable domain GAGVSQSPRYKVTKRGQDVALRCDPISGHVSLYWYRQALGQGPEFLTYFNYEAQQDKSGLPNDRFSAERPEGSISTLTIQRTEQRDSAMYRCASSQNLNYEQYFGPGTRLTVT.

The CDR3 DNA follows: TGTGCCAGCAGTTCCATGATTGAGGGGGGGTACCAAGAGACCCAGTACTTC. Translation: CASSSMIEGGYQETQYF. The chain recombines TRBV28 with TRBJ2-5; possibly TRBD2 for D (7 bases). V was trimmed by 4 bases and J by 0 bases, leaving 18 bases between them. The CDR3 spans 17 residues. Germline-derived CDR1 and CDR2 are MDHEN and SYDVKM.